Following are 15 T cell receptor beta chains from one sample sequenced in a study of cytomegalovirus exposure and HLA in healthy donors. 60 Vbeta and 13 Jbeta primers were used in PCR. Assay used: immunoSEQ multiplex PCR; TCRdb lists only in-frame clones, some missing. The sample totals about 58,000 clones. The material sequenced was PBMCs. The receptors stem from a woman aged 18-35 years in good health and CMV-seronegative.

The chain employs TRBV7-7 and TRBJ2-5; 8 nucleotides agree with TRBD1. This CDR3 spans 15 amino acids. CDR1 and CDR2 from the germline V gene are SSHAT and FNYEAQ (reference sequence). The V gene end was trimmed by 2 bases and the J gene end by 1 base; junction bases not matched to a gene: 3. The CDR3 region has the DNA TGTGCCAGCAGCTTAAGGACAGGGACCCAAGAGACCCAGTACTTC. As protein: CASSLRTGTQETQYF.

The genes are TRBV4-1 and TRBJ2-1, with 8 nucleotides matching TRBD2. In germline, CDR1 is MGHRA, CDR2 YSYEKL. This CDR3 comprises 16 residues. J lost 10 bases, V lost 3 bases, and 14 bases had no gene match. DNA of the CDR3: TGCGCCAGCAGCCACCCCGGGACTAGGGGGGCTGACGAGCAGTTCTTC. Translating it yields CASSHPGTRGADEQFF.

CDR3 in amino acids: CAWIGSRGSEAFF. The CDR3 DNA is TGTGCCTGGATCGGGTCCAGGGGATCTGAAGCTTTCTTT. This sequence joins TRBV30 and TRBJ1-1, with a weak D call TRBD1 (6 bases). CDR1 and CDR2 (germline): GTSNPN, SVGIG (reference sequence). Trimming cost V 4 bases and J 6 bases, with 15 bases left between them. The CDR3 has 13 amino acids.

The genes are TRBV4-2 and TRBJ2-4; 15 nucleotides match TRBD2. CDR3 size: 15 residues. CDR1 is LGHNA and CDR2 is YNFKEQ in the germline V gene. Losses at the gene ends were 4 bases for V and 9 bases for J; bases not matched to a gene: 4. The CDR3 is CASSPGTSGRRIQYF. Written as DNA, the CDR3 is TGTGCCAGCAGCCCCGGGACTAGCGGGAGGCGCATTCAGTACTTC.

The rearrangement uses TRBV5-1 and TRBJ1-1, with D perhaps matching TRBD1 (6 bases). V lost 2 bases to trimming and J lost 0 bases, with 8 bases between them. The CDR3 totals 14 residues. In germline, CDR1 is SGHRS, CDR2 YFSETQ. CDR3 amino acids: CASSFDRMNTEAFF. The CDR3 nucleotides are TGCGCCAGCAGCTTTGACAGGATGAACACTGAAGCTTTCTTT. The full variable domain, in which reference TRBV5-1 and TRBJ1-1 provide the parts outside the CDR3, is KAGVTQTPRYLIKTRGQQVTLSCSPISGHRSVSWYQQTPGQGLQFLFEYFSETQRNKGNFPGRFSGRQFSNSRSEMNVSTLELGDSALYLCASSFDRMNTEAFFGQGTRLTVV.

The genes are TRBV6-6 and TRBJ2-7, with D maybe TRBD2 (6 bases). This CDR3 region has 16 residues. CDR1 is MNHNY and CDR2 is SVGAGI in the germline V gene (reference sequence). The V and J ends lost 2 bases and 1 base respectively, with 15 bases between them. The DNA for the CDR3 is TGTGCCAGCAGTTACGGGAGGATTTCTCCTTCCTACGAGCAGTACTTC. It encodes CASSYGRISPSYEQYF.

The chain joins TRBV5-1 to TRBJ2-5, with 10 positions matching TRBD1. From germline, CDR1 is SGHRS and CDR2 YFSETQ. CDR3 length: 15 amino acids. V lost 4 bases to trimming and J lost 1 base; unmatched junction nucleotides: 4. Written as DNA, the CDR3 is TGCGCCAGCAGCCTGCGGGACAGGGGCCAAGAGACCCAGTACTTC. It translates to CASSLRDRGQETQYF.

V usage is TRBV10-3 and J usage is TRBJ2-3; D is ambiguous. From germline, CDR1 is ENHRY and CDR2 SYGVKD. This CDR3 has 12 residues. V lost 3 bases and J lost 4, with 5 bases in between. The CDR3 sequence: CAISDQADTQYF. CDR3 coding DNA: TGTGCCATCAGTGATCAGGCAGATACGCAGTATTTT.

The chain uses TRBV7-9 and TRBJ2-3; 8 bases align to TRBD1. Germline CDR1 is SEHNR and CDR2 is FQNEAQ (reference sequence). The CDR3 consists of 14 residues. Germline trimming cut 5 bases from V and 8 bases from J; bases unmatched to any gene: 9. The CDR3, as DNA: TGTGCCAGCAGCCCGGACAGGGATTTGCGTACGCAGTATTTT. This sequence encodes CASSPDRDLRTQYF.

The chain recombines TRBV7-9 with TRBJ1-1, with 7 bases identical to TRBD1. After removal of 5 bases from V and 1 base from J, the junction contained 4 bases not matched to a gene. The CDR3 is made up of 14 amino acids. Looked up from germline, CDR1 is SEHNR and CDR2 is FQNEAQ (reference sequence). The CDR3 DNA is TGTGCCAGCAGCCCCGGGACAGCGAACACTGAAGCTTTCTTT. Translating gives CASSPGTANTEAFF.

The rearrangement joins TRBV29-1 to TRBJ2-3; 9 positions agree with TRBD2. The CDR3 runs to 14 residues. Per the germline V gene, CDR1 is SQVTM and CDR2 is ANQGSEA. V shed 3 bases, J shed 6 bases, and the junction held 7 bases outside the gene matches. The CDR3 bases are TGCAGCGTTGAGGTCTATGCGGGGGGGGATACGCAGTATTTT. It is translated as CSVEVYAGGDTQYF.

Here the CDR3 DNA reads TGTGCCAGCAGTTACACCAGCTCTGGGGCCAACGTCCTGACTTTC. Amino acid sequence: CASSYTSSGANVLTF. The chain links TRBV6-5 to TRBJ2-6, with D uncertain. The CDR3 runs 15 residues. Germline V CDR1 and CDR2: MNHEY, SVGAGI. With 2 bases removed from V and 0 bases from J, the gap between germline ends came to 5 bases.

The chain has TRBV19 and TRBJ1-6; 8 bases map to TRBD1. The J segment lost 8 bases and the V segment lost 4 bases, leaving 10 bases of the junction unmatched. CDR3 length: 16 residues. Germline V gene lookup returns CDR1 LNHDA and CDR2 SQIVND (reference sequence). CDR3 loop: CASSRARGQDHSPLHF. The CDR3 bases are TGTGCCAGTAGTAGGGCCAGGGGGCAGGACCATTCACCCCTCCACTTT.

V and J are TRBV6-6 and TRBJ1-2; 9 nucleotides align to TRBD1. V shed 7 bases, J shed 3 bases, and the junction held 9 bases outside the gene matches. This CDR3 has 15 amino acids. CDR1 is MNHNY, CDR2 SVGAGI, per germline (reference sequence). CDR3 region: CASTPADRGDYGYTF. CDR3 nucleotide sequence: TGTGCCAGCACACCCGCGGACAGGGGAGACTATGGCTACACCTTC.

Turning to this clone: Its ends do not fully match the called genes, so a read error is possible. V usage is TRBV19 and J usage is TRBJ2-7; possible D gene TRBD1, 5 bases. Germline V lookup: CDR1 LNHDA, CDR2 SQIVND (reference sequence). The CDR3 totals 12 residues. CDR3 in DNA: TGCGAAGGAGCAGGGCTCAACTACGAGCAGTACTTC. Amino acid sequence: CEGAGLNYEQYF. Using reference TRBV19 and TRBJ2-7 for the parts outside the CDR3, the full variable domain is DGGITQSPKYLFRKEGQNVTLSCEQNLNHDAMYWYRQDPGQGLRLIYYSQIVNDFQKGDIAEGYSVSREKKESFPLTVTSAQKNPTAFYLCEGAGLNYEQYFGPGTRLTVT.